One and the same sample provided the 28 T cell receptor beta chains below, sequenced in a study of T cell responses to AZD1222 COVID-19 vaccine. Assay used: immunoSEQ multiplex PCR; TCRdb lists only in-frame clones, some missing. The data hold 130,000 to 150,000 clones, with 90% to 95% observed a single time. The sequenced sample was peripheral blood, obtained on day 0 of AZD1222 vaccination. The origin of the receptors is an adult in good health.

The chain is built from TRBV5-1 and TRBJ1-1; weak D call: TRBD1 (5 bases). The V and J ends lost 4 bases and 1 base respectively, with 11 bases between them. The CDR3 length is 14 residues. Per the germline V gene, CDR1 is SGHRS and CDR2 is YFSETQ. This CDR3 reads CASSPDTGNTEAFF. CDR3 nucleotides: TGCGCCAGCAGCCCCGATACAGGGAACACTGAAGCTTTCTTT.

The rearrangement joins TRBV29-1 to TRBJ2-7; 12 bases fit TRBD2. The V segment lost 6 bases and the J segment 3 bases; nucleotides outside the gene matches: 6. CDR1 and CDR2 (germline): SQVTM, ANQGSEA. The CDR3 has 14 amino acids. CDR3 nucleotide sequence: TGCAGCGTGAAGACTAGCGGGAGTTTCTACGAGCAGTACTTC. It translates to CSVKTSGSFYEQYF.

Details on this clone: The junction does not match germline at one end; this may be a read error. The chain recombines TRBV5-1 with TRBJ1-6; D is undetermined. From germline, CDR1 is SGHRS and CDR2 YFSETQ. The CDR3 runs 14 residues. As DNA, the CDR3 is TGCGCCAGCAGCTTGGACGTCAATAACTCACCCCTCCACTTT. Encoded protein: CASSLDVNNSPLHF.

Notes on this clone: The identical CDR3 is also encoded by other nucleotide sequences in the sample. The rearrangement links TRBV2 to TRBJ1-1; 7 bases line up with TRBD1. CDR1 and CDR2 from the germline V gene are SNHLY and FYNNEI. The V and J ends lost 2 bases and 0 bases, in that order; junction bases with no gene match: 3. This CDR3 comprises 15 residues. The CDR3 here is CASSERGQMNTEAFF. In nucleotides, the CDR3 is TGTGCCAGCAGTGAACGGGGACAGATGAACACTGAAGCTTTCTTT.

In DNA form, the CDR3 reads TGCGCCAGCAGCTTAGGTACTAGCGGGTCCACCGGGGAGCTGTTTTTT. Encoded protein: CASSLGTSGSTGELFF. The genes are TRBV5-1 and TRBJ2-2; 9 bases map to TRBD2. Germline CDR1 SGHRS, CDR2 YFSETQ. This CDR3 contains 16 residues. J was trimmed by 4 bases and V by 2 bases; bases with no gene match: 6.

The chain uses TRBV4-1 and TRBJ1-1; D gene uncertain. Germline values: CDR1 MGHRA, CDR2 YSYEKL. This CDR3 region has 16 residues. Deletions cut 4 bases from V and 1 base from J, with 16 bases between. The CDR3 DNA follows: TGCGCCAGCAGCCCCAAGTTCCGGGAGGCGAACACTGAAGCTTTCTTT. Translated: CASSPKFREANTEAFF.

This chain connects TRBV5-1 to TRBJ2-7; 7 positions match TRBD2. V dropped 7 bases and J dropped 6; count of bases not matched to a gene: 16. The CDR3 spans 15 residues. Germline V gives CDR1 SGHRS, CDR2 YFSETQ. The CDR3 bases are TGCGCCAGCTCCCGGGGCGGGGAGGGCGGAAGCGAGCAGTACTTC. Its translation is CASSRGGEGGSEQYF.

The V gene is TRBV12-3 or TRBV12-4, the J gene TRBJ1-1, with unresolved D. Trimming took 3 bases from V and 5 from J, leaving 10 bases between them. This CDR3 has 13 residues. The CDR3 DNA sequence: TGTGCCAGCAGTTTTGAGGGAGAGACTGAAGCTTTCTTT. Translation: CASSFEGETEAFF.

The chain has TRBV21-1 and TRBJ1-1; the D segment call TRBD1 is taken from the table without a DNA check. TRBV21-1 is tagged as a pseudogene. The CDR3 totals 13 residues. CDR3 nucleotides: TGTGCCAGCGGTGACAGGGGGCCCACTGAAGCTTTCTTT. Encoded protein: CASGDRGPTEAFF.

CDR3 loop: CARTGGNTEAFF. Here the CDR3 DNA reads TGTGCCAGAACAGGGGGTAACACTGAAGCTTTCTTT. The rearrangement links TRBV19 to TRBJ1-1; TRBD1 agrees at 8 bases. CDR3 length equals 12 residues. V dropped 9 bases and J dropped 2; count of bases not matched to a gene: 2. Germline lookup yields CDR1 LNHDA and CDR2 SQIVND (reference sequence).

V usage is TRBV10-1 and J usage is TRBJ2-1, with TRBD2 matching over 10 bases. This CDR3 has 13 residues. Germline CDR1 reads WNHNN; CDR2 reads SYGVQD (reference sequence). V dropped 5 bases and J dropped 9; count of bases not matched to a gene: 4. CDR3 loop: CASSSLAGAEQFF. In DNA, the CDR3 is TGCGCCAGCAGTAGTCTAGCGGGAGCTGAGCAGTTCTTC.

The J gene is TRBJ2-5, the V gene TRBV2, with D perhaps TRBD1 or TRBD2 (5 bases each). The CDR3 contains 14 residues. Trimming stripped 3 bases from V and 5 bases from J, with 13 bases between. Germline lookup yields CDR1 SNHLY and CDR2 FYNNEI. The CDR3 DNA reads as TGTGCCAGCAGTGATAATGGGGGAGAGGAGACCCAGTACTTC. Amino acid sequence: CASSDNGGEETQYF.

The count of this clone is one. V and J are TRBV27 and TRBJ2-7; 8 bases are a match to TRBD2. V dropped 5 bases and J dropped 3; count of bases not matched to a gene: 9. This CDR3 region has 15 residues. Germline CDR1 and CDR2: MNHEY and SMNVEV (reference sequence). The CDR3 reads CASSEISGEGYEQYF. DNA of the CDR3: TGTGCCAGCAGTGAAATTAGCGGGGAGGGCTACGAGCAGTACTTC.

The V gene is TRBV7-2, the J gene TRBJ1-2; possible D gene TRBD1, 6 bases. The CDR3 runs 15 residues. CDR1 SGHTA and CDR2 FQGNSA come from the germline V gene. The V and J ends lost 5 bases and 4 bases respectively, with 17 bases between them. The CDR3 spells CASSHRTANLYGYTF. For the CDR3, the DNA is TGTGCCAGCAGCCACCGGACAGCAAACCTCTATGGCTACACCTTC.

The rearrangement uses TRBV2 and TRBJ1-1; D gene unclear. The germline V and J ends were trimmed by 4 bases and 11 bases, with 14 bases remaining between them. CDR3 length: 12 amino acids. Germline V CDR1 and CDR2: SNHLY, FYNNEI. The CDR3 loop is CASSVRARGAFF. In nucleotides, the CDR3 is TGTGCCAGCAGTGTGCGGGCAAGAGGGGCTTTCTTT.

The CDR3, as DNA: TGTGCCAGCAGGGGAGGGACAGGACTATCGAACACTGAAGCTTTCTTT. Encoded protein: CASRGGTGLSNTEAFF. The gene calls are TRBV2 and TRBJ1-1; 8 bases match TRBD1. The CDR3 contains 16 residues. Trimming removed 6 bases from V and 1 base from J; junction bases left unmatched: 10. Germline V gene data show CDR1 as SNHLY and CDR2 as FYNNEI.

CDR3: CASSLFRGNQPQHF. The CDR3 DNA reads as TGTGCCAGCAGTTTATTCCGGGGGAATCAGCCCCAGCATTTT. The chain employs TRBV27 and TRBJ1-5; tentative D call: TRBD1 (5 bases). The length of the CDR3 is 14 residues. Germline V gives CDR1 MNHEY, CDR2 SMNVEV (reference sequence). Trimming pared 1 base from V and 4 bases from J, leaving 8 bases between.

This chain uses TRBV19 with TRBJ2-3, with D perhaps TRBD2 (6 bases). The V end lost 1 base, the J end lost 6 bases, and 11 bases lay between the germline ends. Germline V gene lookup returns CDR1 LNHDA and CDR2 SQIVND (reference sequence). This CDR3 region has 14 residues. CDR3 sequence: CASSIGRGRDTQYF. As DNA, the CDR3 is TGTGCCAGTAGTATAGGACGTGGGAGGGATACGCAGTATTTT.

This chain connects TRBV19 to TRBJ2-3, with TRBD1 identical over 9 bases. Germline CDR1 reads LNHDA; CDR2 reads SQIVND (reference sequence). The CDR3 runs 16 residues. V gave up 6 bases and J gave up 6 bases; unmatched junction bases: 13. The CDR3 spells CASRNRGQGGSDTQYF. CDR3 in DNA: TGTGCCAGTAGAAACAGGGGGCAAGGGGGTTCGGATACGCAGTATTTT.

This sequence joins TRBV2 and TRBJ1-5, with no clear D. Germline loops: CDR1 SNHLY, CDR2 FYNNEI. The CDR3 runs 13 residues. V was cut by 2 bases and J by 0 bases, with 2 bases left in between. CDR3 in DNA: TGTGCCAGCAGTGAATATAGCAATCAGCCCCAGCATTTT. Translating it yields CASSEYSNQPQHF.

This clone was counted a single time. V usage is TRBV5-5 and J usage is TRBJ2-7, with 10 bases matching TRBD1. Unmatched junction bases numbered 8, after V lost 5 bases and J lost 9 bases. Germline assignment: CDR1 SGHKS and CDR2 YYEKEE (reference sequence). The CDR3 length is 13 residues. This chain's CDR3 is CASSSGTGVWQYF. The CDR3, as DNA: TGTGCCAGCAGTTCCGGGACAGGGGTGTGGCAGTACTTC.

The chain is built from TRBV7-2 and TRBJ1-5; D uncertain. Trimming removed 0 bases from V and 0 bases from J, with 6 bases in between. Germline values: CDR1 SGHTA, CDR2 FQGNSA. The CDR3 sequence is 15 residues long. The CDR3 coding sequence is TGTGCCAGCAGCTTAGCCTCTTATAGCAATCAGCCCCAGCATTTT. This sequence encodes CASSLASYSNQPQHF. The full variable domain, its missing parts supplied by reference TRBV7-2 and TRBJ1-5, is GAGVSQSPSNKVTEKGKDVELRCDPISGHTALYWYRQSLGQGLEFLIYFQGNSAPDKSGLPSDRFSAERTGGSVSTLTIQRTQQEDSAVYLCASSLASYSNQPQHFGDGTRLSIL.

The CDR3 sequence: CASSLGQTPTGVPYEQYF. DNA for the CDR3: TGTGCCAGCAGCTTAGGACAGACCCCGACAGGGGTACCCTACGAGCAGTACTTC. The chain is built from TRBV7-9 and TRBJ2-7, with 8 positions matching TRBD1. The germline gives CDR1 SEHNR, CDR2 FQNEAQ (reference sequence). Losses at the gene ends were 1 base for V and 2 bases for J; bases not matched to a gene: 13. The CDR3 sequence is 18 residues long. Full variable domain (remainder filled in from reference TRBV7-9 and TRBJ2-7): DTGVSQNPRHKITKRGQNVTFRCDPISEHNRLYWYRQTLGQGPEFLTYFQNEAQLEKSRLLSDRFSAERPKGSFSTLEIQRTEQGDSAMYLCASSLGQTPTGVPYEQYFGPGTRLTVT.

The CDR3, as DNA: TGTGCCAGCAGTGGCCTAACGCTATATGACAATGAGCAGTTCTTC. Its translation is CASSGLTLYDNEQFF. The chain has TRBV25-1 and TRBJ2-1; D is unresolved. The CDR3 is made up of 15 amino acids. V lost 4 bases and J lost 5, with 15 bases in between. Germline CDR1 reads MGHDK; CDR2 reads SYGVNS.

This chain uses TRBV11-2 with TRBJ2-1; 8 nucleotides line up with TRBD1. The trim removed 5 bases at V and 1 base at J, leaving 4 bases unmatched. Germline V gene data show CDR1 as SGHAT and CDR2 as FQNNGV. CDR3 length: 15 residues. CDR3 DNA sequence: TGTGCCAGCAGCCGAGGGACAGGTTCCTACAATGAGCAGTTCTTC. This gives the protein CASSRGTGSYNEQFF.

V usage is TRBV5-8 and J usage is TRBJ1-5, with TRBD1 matching over 7 bases. Per germline, CDR1 SGHTS and CDR2 YDEGEE. Trimming cost V 4 bases and J 6 bases; bases outside gene matches: 10. The CDR3 extends over 15 amino acids. The CDR3 coding sequence is TGTGCCAGCAGCAAGGGGACAGTGCTAGCTCAGCCCCAGCATTTT. Its protein is CASSKGTVLAQPQHF. The full variable domain, with the rest looked up from reference TRBV5-8 and TRBJ1-5, is EAGVTQSPTHLIKTRGQQATLRCSPISGHTSVYWYQQALGLGLQFLLWYDEGEERNRGNFPPRFSGRQFPNYSSELNVNALELEDSALYLCASSKGTVLAQPQHFGDGTRLSIL.

This rearrangement joins TRBV5-1 to TRBJ2-5; possibly TRBD1 for D (5 bases). Germline V gene sequence: CDR1 SGHRS, CDR2 YFSETQ. This CDR3 contains 13 residues. With 0 bases removed from V and 2 bases from J, the gap between germline ends came to 5 bases. The CDR3: CASSLGQQETQYF. CDR3 DNA sequence: TGCGCCAGCAGCTTGGGACAGCAAGAGACCCAGTACTTC.

This chain uses TRBV7-3 with TRBJ1-1; a possible D gene is TRBD1 (5 bases). CDR3 length: 14 residues. The V gene lost 4 bases and the J gene lost 4 bases, with 13 bases spanning the gap. CDR1 SGHTA and CDR2 FQGTGA come from the germline V gene. In nucleotides, the CDR3 is TGTGCCAGCAGCTCATCTCGGGGCATCACTGAAGCTTTCTTT. Its protein product is CASSSSRGITEAFF.